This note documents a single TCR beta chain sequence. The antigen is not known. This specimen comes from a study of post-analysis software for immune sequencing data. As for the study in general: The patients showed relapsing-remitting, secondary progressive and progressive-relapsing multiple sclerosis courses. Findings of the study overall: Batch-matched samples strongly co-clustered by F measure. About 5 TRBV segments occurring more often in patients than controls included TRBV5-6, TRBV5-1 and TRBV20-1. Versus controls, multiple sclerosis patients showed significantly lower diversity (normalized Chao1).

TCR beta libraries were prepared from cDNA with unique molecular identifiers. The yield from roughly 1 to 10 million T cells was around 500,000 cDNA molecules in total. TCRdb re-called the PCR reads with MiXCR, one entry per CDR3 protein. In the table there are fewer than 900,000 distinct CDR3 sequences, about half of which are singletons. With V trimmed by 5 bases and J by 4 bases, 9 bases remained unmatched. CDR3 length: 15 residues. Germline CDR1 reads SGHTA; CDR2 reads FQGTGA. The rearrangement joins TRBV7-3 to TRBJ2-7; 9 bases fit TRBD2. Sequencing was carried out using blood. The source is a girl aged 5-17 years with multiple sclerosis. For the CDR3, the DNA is TGTGCCAGCAGCCAACATAGCGGGAGCGGGTACGAGCAGTACTTC. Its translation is CASSQHSGSGYEQYF.